This TCR beta chain was profiled in a study of T cell repertoires in cytomegalovirus infection. Study-level background: Through public TCR beta signatures, both CMV infection and matching HLA type were indicated. Points from the study as a whole: Carriers of CMV plus the relevant HLA were identified by cumulative public TCR beta family frequency. HLA-C-restricted CMV clonotypes gave the most frequent clonotype in two of eight donors.

From the reads, TCRdb called clonotypes with MiXCR, one entry per CDR3 protein. This table has around 270,000 distinct CDR3 sequences, around 8.7% appearing once. CDR1 and CDR2 (germline): SGHTA, FQGNSA. There are 15 residues in the CDR3. The V segment lost 1 base and the J segment 7 bases; nucleotides outside the gene matches: 9. This clonotype was observed at least ten times. What it binds is not known. The chain recombines TRBV7-2 with TRBJ2-5; 7 positions match TRBD1. The sequence was collected from a human donor in good health (CMV status not recorded). Some clones in this sample may be carry-over from other donors' samples. The material sequenced was PBMCs. The CDR3 is CASSLVSTGRGTQYF. CDR3 coding DNA: TGTGCCAGCAGCTTAGTTTCGACAGGGCGAGGGACCCAGTACTTC.